Below, 32 T cell receptor beta chains from the same sample are listed, as sequenced in a study of blood T cell repertoires in COVID-19. The method was immunoSEQ multiplex PCR; TCRdb's version includes in-frame clones alone and lacks a portion of them. The table has some 65,000 clones, roughly nine tenths seen once; the top ten hold 1.3%. The sample taken for sequencing was peripheral blood. The receptors stem from a man in his 60s with acute or convalescent COVID-19.

The rearrangement joins TRBV5-4 to TRBJ1-1; D is unresolved. Trimming pared 0 bases from V and 0 bases from J, leaving 6 bases between. There are 14 residues in the CDR3. Germline values: CDR1 SGHNT, CDR2 YYREEE (reference sequence). The CDR3 spells CASSLASMNTEAFF. For the CDR3, the DNA is TGTGCCAGCAGCTTGGCCAGTATGAACACTGAAGCTTTCTTT. Full variable domain (rest looked up from reference TRBV5-4 and TRBJ1-1): ETGVTQSPTHLIKTRGQQVTLRCSSQSGHNTVSWYQQALGQGPQFIFQYYREEENGRGNFPPRFSGLQFPNYSSELNVNALELDDSALYLCASSLASMNTEAFFGQGTRLTVV.

V and J are TRBV30 and TRBJ1-1; TRBD1 matches 10 bases. The CDR3 extends over 13 amino acids. The trim removed 7 bases at V and 4 bases at J, leaving 6 bases unmatched. CDR1 is GTSNPN, CDR2 SVGIG, per germline (reference sequence). The CDR3 bases are TGTGCCTCTGACAGGGGGCTTGGCACTGAAGCTTTCTTT. Translation gives CASDRGLGTEAFF.

The chain has TRBV3-1 (or the pseudogene TRBV3-2) and TRBJ2-7; a possible D gene is TRBD1 (5 bases). The CDR3 has 17 residues. The V gene lost 2 bases and the J gene lost 3 bases, with 20 bases spanning the gap. Germline V gene data show CDR1 as LGHDT and CDR2 as YNNKEL (reference sequence). The CDR3 reads CASSQRPALRQFYEQYF. DNA of the CDR3: TGTGCCAGCAGCCAACGCCCCGCATTAAGACAGTTCTACGAGCAGTACTTC.

The genes are TRBV6-6 and TRBJ1-2; D is possibly TRBD1 (5 bases). The CDR3 has 14 amino acids. Germline CDR1 and CDR2: MNHNY and SVGAGI (reference sequence). V lost 2 bases to trimming and J lost 8 bases, with 15 bases between them. This CDR3 reads CASSYPEQARGYTF. CDR3 nucleotides: TGTGCCAGCAGTTACCCTGAACAGGCACGCGGCTACACCTTC.

This clone was recorded only once. This chain links TRBV30 with TRBJ1-2; D not resolved. CDR3 length equals 13 residues. Germline values: CDR1 GTSNPN, CDR2 SVGIG (reference sequence). V was clipped by 2 bases and J by 3 bases, with 10 bases between them. CDR3 region: CAWSRAGYYGYTF. CDR3 nucleotide sequence: TGTGCCTGGAGTCGGGCGGGGTACTATGGCTACACCTTC.

This chain uses TRBV12-5 with TRBJ1-3; D gene ambiguous. V lost 0 bases, J lost 0 bases, and 6 bases lay in between. Germline CDR1 reads LGHNT; CDR2 reads FRNRAP. The CDR3 runs 15 residues. CDR3 loop: CASGLVLSSGNTIYF. CDR3 DNA: TGTGCTAGTGGTTTGGTACTTTCCTCTGGAAACACCATATATTTT.

The chain is built from TRBV5-8 and TRBJ1-5, with 7 bases identical to TRBD1. The junction had 9 bases not matched to a gene; V was cut back by 5 bases and J by 7 bases. Germline lookup yields CDR1 SGHTS and CDR2 YDEGEE. The CDR3 loop spans 14 amino acids. For the CDR3, the DNA is TGTGCCAGCAGTTTCACAGGGGTAGAGCAGCCCCAGCATTTT. Encoded protein: CASSFTGVEQPQHF.

This clone was seen only once. The chain recombines TRBV7-2 with TRBJ2-5, with 7 bases aligning to TRBD2. Germline CDR1 SGHTA, CDR2 FQGNSA. This CDR3 comprises 14 residues. Unmatched junction bases numbered 8, after V lost 1 base and J lost 9 bases. CDR3 region: CASSLGGGLVSQYF. The CDR3 DNA reads as TGTGCCAGCAGCTTAGGGGGAGGACTAGTATCCCAGTACTTC. Drawing the rest from reference TRBV7-2 and TRBJ2-5, the complete variable domain is GAGVSQSPSNKVTEKGKDVELRCDPISGHTALYWYRQSLGQGLEFLIYFQGNSAPDKSGLPSDRFSAERTGGSVSTLTIQRTQQEDSAVYLCASSLGGGLVSQYFGPGTRLLVL.

V gene TRBV2 combines with J gene TRBJ1-1; D may be TRBD1 (6 bases). The germline V gene encodes CDR1 SNHLY and CDR2 FYNNEI. The CDR3 is 17 residues long. Trimming took 5 bases from V and 6 from J, leaving 25 bases between them. This CDR3 is CASSYGGSGTIGSEAFF. The CDR3 DNA sequence: TGTGCCAGCAGTTACGGTGGGTCAGGGACAATTGGATCTGAAGCTTTCTTT.

The V gene is TRBV10-2, the J gene TRBJ2-7, with D hard to call. The CDR3 length is 12 residues. V dropped 0 bases and J dropped 6 bases, with 6 bases sitting between them. CDR1 and CDR2 (germline): WSHSY, SAAADI. The CDR3 DNA reads as TGCGCCAGCAGTGAGTCATCGTTCGAGCAGTACTTC. Translated, it gives CASSESSFEQYF.

This chain joins TRBV19 and TRBJ2-3, with D tentatively TRBD2 (7 bases). CDR1 and CDR2 from the germline V gene are LNHDA and SQIVND (reference sequence). The CDR3 totals 16 residues. V lost 6 bases to trimming and J lost 4 bases, with 20 bases between them. Written as DNA, the CDR3 is TGTGCCAGTAGAAACCCGGGGGGCCAGTTAGCAGATACGCAGTATTTT. Translated: CASRNPGGQLADTQYF. Full variable domain (rest looked up from reference TRBV19 and TRBJ2-3): DGGITQSPKYLFRKEGQNVTLSCEQNLNHDAMYWYRQDPGQGLRLIYYSQIVNDFQKGDIAEGYSVSREKKESFPLTVTSAQKNPTAFYLCASRNPGGQLADTQYFGPGTRLTVL.

This chain connects TRBV5-6 to TRBJ1-2; D remains unclear. CDR3 length equals 12 residues. The V end was cut by 0 bases, the J end by 4 bases, with 4 bases between. Germline V gene data show CDR1 as SGHDT and CDR2 as YYEEEE. The CDR3 DNA follows: TGTGCCAGCAGCTTGGACAGCTATGGCTACACCTTC. Translation gives CASSLDSYGYTF.

This rearrangement joins TRBV15 to TRBJ2-3; 7 bases fit TRBD2. This CDR3 has 17 residues. Germline CDR1 and CDR2: LNHNV and YYDKDF (reference sequence). Trimming cost V 5 bases and J 0 bases; bases outside gene matches: 11. In nucleotides, the CDR3 is TGTGCCACCAGCGGGGTTAAGGGAGGGACTAGCACAGATACGCAGTATTTT. Residues: CATSGVKGGTSTDTQYF.

The chain couples TRBV5-1 to TRBJ2-3; no definite D call. This CDR3 has 15 residues. The V gene lost 0 bases and the J gene lost 3 bases, with 11 bases spanning the gap. Germline values: CDR1 SGHRS, CDR2 YFSETQ. As DNA, the CDR3 is TGCGCCAGCAGCTTGGAGTCTAGTCGGACAGATACGCAGTATTTT. Protein: CASSLESSRTDTQYF.

V usage is TRBV7-3 and J usage is TRBJ2-2, with 11 bases aligning to TRBD2. With V trimmed by 5 bases and J by 7 bases, 6 bases remained unmatched. The CDR3 extends over 15 amino acids. CDR1 is SGHTA and CDR2 is FQGTGA in the germline V gene. The CDR3 nucleotides read TGTGCCAGCAGCCGACTAGCGGGGTGGAGCGGGGAGCTGTTTTTT. It translates to CASSRLAGWSGELFF.

The chain recombines TRBV6-5 with TRBJ1-6; D is undetermined. The CDR3 has 16 amino acids. Germline CDR1 MNHEY, CDR2 SVGAGI. Trimming cost V 0 bases and J 6 bases, with 12 bases left between them. The CDR3 loop is CASSYSMAGLNSPLHF. As DNA, the CDR3 is TGTGCCAGCAGTTACTCGATGGCAGGACTTAATTCACCCCTCCACTTT.

The chain carries TRBV14 and TRBJ2-2; 7 nucleotides align to TRBD1. Per the germline V gene, CDR1 is SGHDN and CDR2 is FVKESK. Trimming at V came to 2 bases and at J to 3 bases, leaving 12 bases not matched to a gene. CDR3 size: 18 residues. The CDR3 reads CASSQRPFRDRDTGELFF. The DNA of the CDR3 is TGTGCCAGCAGCCAAAGGCCGTTCCGGGACAGAGACACCGGGGAGCTGTTTTTT.

The chain employs TRBV6-1 and TRBJ1-5; D might be TRBD1 (5 bases). Germline CDR1 reads MNHNS; CDR2 reads SASEGT. The CDR3 sequence is 15 residues long. Trimming took 1 base from V and 1 from J, leaving 8 bases between them. CDR3 DNA sequence: TGTGCCAGCAGTGAAGTTGGGGGGAGCAATCAGCCCCAGCATTTT. Encoded protein: CASSEVGGSNQPQHF.

This chain links TRBV9 with TRBJ1-1; no clear D. This CDR3 has 13 amino acids. Germline V gives CDR1 SGDLS, CDR2 YYNGEE. V dropped 0 bases and J dropped 4 bases, with 7 bases sitting between them. CDR3 region: CASSVELSTEAFF. CDR3 DNA: TGTGCCAGCAGCGTAGAGTTGAGCACTGAAGCTTTCTTT.

The chain recombines TRBV7-3 with TRBJ1-2, with 9 bases fitting TRBD1. CDR3 length equals 13 residues. The junction had 5 bases not matched to a gene; V was cut back by 6 bases and J by 6 bases. CDR1 is SGHTA and CDR2 is FQGTGA in the germline V gene. The CDR3 sequence is CASSGTGMDGYTF. DNA for the CDR3: TGTGCCAGCAGTGGGACAGGGATGGATGGCTACACCTTC.

The chain recombines TRBV5-1 with TRBJ2-1, with D maybe TRBD2 (5 bases). V was clipped by 2 bases and J by 8 bases, with 8 bases between them. Germline V gene data show CDR1 as SGHRS and CDR2 as YFSETQ. The CDR3 contains 12 residues. CDR3 nucleotide sequence: TGCGCCAGCAGCTTTCCCGGGGATGAGCAGTTCTTC. This codes for CASSFPGDEQFF.

This clone was detected only once. The chain carries TRBV24-1 and TRBJ2-2, with TRBD1 matching 7 bases. The germline V gene has CDR1 KGHDR and CDR2 SFDVKD. V lost 5 bases and J lost 4; bases outside the gene matches: 12. There are 17 residues in the CDR3. CDR3 amino acids: CATSGSVGTATTGELFF. CDR3 in DNA: TGTGCCACCAGTGGGTCAGTCGGGACAGCTACCACCGGGGAGCTGTTTTTT.

This clone has just one count. The chain is built from TRBV6-6 and TRBJ2-5; D is undetermined. The CDR3 has 12 amino acids. Germline V gene lookup returns CDR1 MNHNY and CDR2 SVGAGI (reference sequence). Trimming shortened V by 2 bases and J by 3 bases, and 4 bases separated the two germline ends. Here the CDR3 reads CASSYREETQYF. Written as DNA, the CDR3 is TGTGCCAGCAGTTACAGAGAAGAGACCCAGTACTTC.

This chain links TRBV19 with TRBJ1-1; D might be TRBD1 (5 bases). Germline CDR1 and CDR2: LNHDA and SQIVND (reference sequence). The CDR3 loop spans 14 amino acids. The V gene lost 10 bases and the J gene lost 6 bases, with 21 bases spanning the gap. The CDR3: CATANSWGRAEAFF. CDR3 DNA sequence: TGTGCCACCGCGAATTCGTGGGGGAGGGCTGAAGCTTTCTTT.

The chain employs TRBV14 and TRBJ1-5; D unresolved. Trimming shortened V by 6 bases and J by 6 bases, and 12 bases separated the two germline ends. Germline CDR1 and CDR2: SGHDN and FVKESK. CDR3 size: 13 residues. The CDR3: CASSEGGAQPQHF. In DNA, the CDR3 is TGTGCCAGCAGTGAGGGAGGAGCTCAGCCCCAGCATTTT.

This clone was seen a single time. The V and J genes are TRBV5-6 and TRBJ1-6, with no clear D. Germline assignment: CDR1 SGHDT and CDR2 YYEEEE. The CDR3 is 12 amino acids. Trimming removed 1 base from V and 9 bases from J, with 5 bases in between. The chain's CDR3 is CASSLILSPLHF. CDR3 nucleotides: TGTGCCAGCAGCTTGATTCTTTCACCCCTCCACTTT.

The chain couples TRBV30 to TRBJ1-5; D gene uncertain. V was clipped by 0 bases and J by 6 bases, with 12 bases between them. CDR1 and CDR2 from the germline V gene are GTSNPN and SVGIG (reference sequence). CDR3 length equals 14 residues. The CDR3 DNA follows: TGTGCCTGGAGTGTAAAGGGAGGAGGTCAGCCCCAGCATTTT. As protein: CAWSVKGGGQPQHF.

This sequence joins TRBV6-5 and TRBJ2-3; 8 bases agree with TRBD1. Unmatched junction bases numbered 4, after V lost 0 bases and J lost 5 bases. Per the germline V gene, CDR1 is MNHEY and CDR2 is SVGAGI. The CDR3 is made up of 15 amino acids. CDR3 nucleotide sequence: TGTGCCAGCAGTTACTCGCAGGGGGCTAGAGATACGCAGTATTTT. The encoded protein is CASSYSQGARDTQYF.

The chain recombines TRBV5-1 with TRBJ2-5, with 9 bases that match TRBD1. The CDR3 is 16 residues long. Germline values: CDR1 SGHRS, CDR2 YFSETQ. Trimming cost V 5 bases and J 4 bases; bases outside gene matches: 12. The CDR3 DNA reads TGCGCCAGCAGACGGATCAGGACAGGGGAGGGAGAGACCCAGTACTTC. Protein sequence: CASRRIRTGEGETQYF.

The sample holds a few counts of this clone. The chain is built from TRBV7-9 and TRBJ2-2; tentatively, D is TRBD1 (5 bases). V lost 2 bases, J lost 4 bases, and 11 bases lay in between. The V gene's germline CDR1 is SEHNR and CDR2 FQNEAQ (reference sequence). The CDR3 runs to 15 residues. CDR3 bases: TGTGCCAGCAGCTTAAAGGGGCTAAGCACCGGGGAGCTGTTTTTT. Translated, it gives CASSLKGLSTGELFF.

Concerning this clone: At one end the junction does not follow the germline gene, possibly because of a read error. This chain uses TRBV24-1 with TRBJ2-2; 8 bases align to TRBD1. Germline assignment: CDR1 KGHDR and CDR2 SFDVKD. The CDR3 spans 14 residues. CDR3 DNA sequence: TGTGCCACCGACAGGGGCGGGAAACACCGGGGAGCTGTTTTT. Its protein is CATDRGGKHRGAVF.

The chain joins TRBV18 to TRBJ2-2; tentative D call: TRBD1 (6 bases). Between the trimmed V and J ends, which lost 3 bases and 2 bases, there was a span of 16 bases. The CDR3 runs 17 residues. Germline assignment: CDR1 KGHSH and CDR2 LQKENI. The chain's CDR3 is CASSPLQGLSNTGELFF. CDR3 DNA: TGTGCCAGCTCACCGCTTCAGGGGCTTTCTAACACCGGGGAGCTGTTTTTT. The variable domain in full, with the rest retrieved from reference TRBV18 and TRBJ2-2, is NAGVMQNPRHLVRRRGQEARLRCSPMKGHSHVYWYRQLPEEGLKFMVYLQKENIIDESGMPKERFSAEFPKEGPSILRIQQVVRGDSAAYFCASSPLQGLSNTGELFFGEGSRLTVL.